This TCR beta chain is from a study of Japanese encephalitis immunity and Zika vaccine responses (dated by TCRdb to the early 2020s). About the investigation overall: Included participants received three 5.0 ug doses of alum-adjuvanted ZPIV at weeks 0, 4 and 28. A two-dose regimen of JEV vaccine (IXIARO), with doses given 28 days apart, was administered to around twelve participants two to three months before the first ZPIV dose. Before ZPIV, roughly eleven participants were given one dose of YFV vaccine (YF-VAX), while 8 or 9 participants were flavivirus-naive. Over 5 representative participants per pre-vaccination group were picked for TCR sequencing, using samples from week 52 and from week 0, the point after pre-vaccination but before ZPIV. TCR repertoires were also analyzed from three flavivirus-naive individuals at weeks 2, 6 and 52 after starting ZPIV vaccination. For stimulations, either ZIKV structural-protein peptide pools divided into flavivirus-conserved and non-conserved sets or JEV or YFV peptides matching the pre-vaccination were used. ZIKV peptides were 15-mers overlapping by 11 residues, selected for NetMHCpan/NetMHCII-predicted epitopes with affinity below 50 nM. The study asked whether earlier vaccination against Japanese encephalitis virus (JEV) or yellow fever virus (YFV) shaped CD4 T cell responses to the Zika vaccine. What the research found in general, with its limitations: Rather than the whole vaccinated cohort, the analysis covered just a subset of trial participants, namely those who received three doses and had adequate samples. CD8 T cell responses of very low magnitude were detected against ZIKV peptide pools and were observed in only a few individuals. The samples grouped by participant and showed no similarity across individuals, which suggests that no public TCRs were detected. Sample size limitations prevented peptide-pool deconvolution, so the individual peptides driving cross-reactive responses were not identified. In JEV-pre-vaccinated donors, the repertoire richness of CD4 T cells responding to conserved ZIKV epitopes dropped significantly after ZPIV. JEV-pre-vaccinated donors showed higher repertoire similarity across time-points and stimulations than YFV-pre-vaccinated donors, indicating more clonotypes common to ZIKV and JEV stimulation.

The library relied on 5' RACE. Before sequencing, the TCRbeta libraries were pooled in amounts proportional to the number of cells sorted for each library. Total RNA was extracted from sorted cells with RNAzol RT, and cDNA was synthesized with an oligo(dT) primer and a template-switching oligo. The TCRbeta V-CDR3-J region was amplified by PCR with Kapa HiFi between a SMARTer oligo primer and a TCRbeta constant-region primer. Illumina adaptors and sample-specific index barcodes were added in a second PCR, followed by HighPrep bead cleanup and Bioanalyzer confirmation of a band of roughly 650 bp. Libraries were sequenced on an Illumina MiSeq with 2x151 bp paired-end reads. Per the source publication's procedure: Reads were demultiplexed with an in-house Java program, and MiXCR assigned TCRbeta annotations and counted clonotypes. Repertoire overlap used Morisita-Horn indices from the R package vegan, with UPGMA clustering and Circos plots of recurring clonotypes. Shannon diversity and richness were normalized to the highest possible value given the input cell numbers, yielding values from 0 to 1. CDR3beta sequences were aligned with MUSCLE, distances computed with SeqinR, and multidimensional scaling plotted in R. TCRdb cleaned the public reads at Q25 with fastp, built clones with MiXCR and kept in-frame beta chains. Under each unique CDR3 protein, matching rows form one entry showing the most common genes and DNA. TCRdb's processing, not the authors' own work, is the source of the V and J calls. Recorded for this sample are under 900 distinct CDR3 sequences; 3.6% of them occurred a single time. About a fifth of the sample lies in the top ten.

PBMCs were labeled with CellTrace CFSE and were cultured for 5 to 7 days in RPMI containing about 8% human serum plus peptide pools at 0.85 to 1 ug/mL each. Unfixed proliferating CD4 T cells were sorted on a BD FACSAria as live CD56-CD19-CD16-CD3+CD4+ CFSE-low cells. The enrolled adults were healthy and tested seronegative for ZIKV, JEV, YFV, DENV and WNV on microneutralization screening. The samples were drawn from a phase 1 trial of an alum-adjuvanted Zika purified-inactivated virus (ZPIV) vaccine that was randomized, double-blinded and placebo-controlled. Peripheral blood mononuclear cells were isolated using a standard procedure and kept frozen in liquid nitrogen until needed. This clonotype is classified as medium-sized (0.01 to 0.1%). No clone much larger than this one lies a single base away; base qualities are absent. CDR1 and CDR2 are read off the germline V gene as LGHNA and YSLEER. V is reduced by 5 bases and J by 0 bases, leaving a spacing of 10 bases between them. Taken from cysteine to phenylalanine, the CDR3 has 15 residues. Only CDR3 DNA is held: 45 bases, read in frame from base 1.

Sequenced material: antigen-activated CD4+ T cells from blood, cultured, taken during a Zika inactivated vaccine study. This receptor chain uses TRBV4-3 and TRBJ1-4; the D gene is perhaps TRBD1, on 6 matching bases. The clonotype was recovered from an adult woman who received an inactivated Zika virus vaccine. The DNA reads TGCGCCAGCAGCTCATCAGGGGCAACTAATGAAAAACTGTTTTTT. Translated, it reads CASSSSGATNEKLFF.